This T cell receptor beta chain came from a study of Tregs in tolerant kidney transplant recipients. This clone is a singleton in its sample. Within the sample, other DNA sequences also encode this same CDR3. The protocol was immunoSEQ multiplex PCR, while the TCRdb copy is restricted to in-frame clones and leaves out a portion. The sample has about 120,000 clones, almost 95% seen once; the top ten hold around 0.6%. This sequence was found in a human donor in good health. The sequenced sample consisted of CD4+ T cells from blood.

CDR3 in DNA: TGCGCCAGCAGCTTGGCCGGAAGCTACGAGCAGTACTTC. Its translation: CASSLAGSYEQYF. J is TRBJ2-7 and V is TRBV5-1; D unclear. Trimming left V 0 bases short and J 3 bases short, with 7 bases between. The CDR3 runs 13 residues. In germline, CDR1 is SGHRS, CDR2 YFSETQ.